This TCR beta chain originates from a study of blood T cell repertoires in COVID-19. Study-level background: Acute and convalescent COVID-19 samples came from the United States, Italy and Spain. T cells, B-cell-depleted T cells, or PBMCs provided the cDNA or gDNA that served as material.

Germline CDR1 SEHNR, CDR2 FQNEAQ (reference sequence). The CDR3 is 15 amino acids. J lost 0 bases, V lost 5 bases, and 6 bases had no gene match. In the original processing: Researchers report that nucleated cell counts were estimated from reference gene primer amplification. Assay used: immunoSEQ multiplex PCR; TCRdb lists only in-frame clones, some missing. From that table come the V and J calls and clone size; the DNA was used to work out D and trimming. The profile shows under 500,000 clones, roughly 90% of them singletons. This sequence was found in a woman in her 30s with acute or convalescent COVID-19. The chain couples TRBV7-9 to TRBJ1-1; TRBD1 matches at 7 bases. Sequences were obtained from peripheral blood. In DNA form, the CDR3 reads TGTGCCAGCAGCCCTAGGGGGCGAATGAACACTGAAGCTTTCTTT. Protein sequence: CASSPRGRMNTEAFF. Together with reference TRBV7-9 and TRBJ1-1, the CDR3 gives the full variable domain: DTGVSQNPRHKITKRGQNVTFRCDPISEHNRLYWYRQTLGQGPEFLTYFQNEAQLEKSRLLSDRFSAERPKGSFSTLEIQRTEQGDSAMYLCASSPRGRMNTEAFFGQGTRLTVV.